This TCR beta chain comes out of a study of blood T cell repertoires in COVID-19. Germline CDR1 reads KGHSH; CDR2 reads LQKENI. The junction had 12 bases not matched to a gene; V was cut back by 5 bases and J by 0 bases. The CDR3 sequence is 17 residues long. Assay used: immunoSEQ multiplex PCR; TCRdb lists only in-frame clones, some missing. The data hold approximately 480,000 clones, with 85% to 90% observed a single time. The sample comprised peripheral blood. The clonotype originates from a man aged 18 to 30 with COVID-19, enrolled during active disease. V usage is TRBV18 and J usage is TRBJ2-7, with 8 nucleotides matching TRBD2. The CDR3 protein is CASSDLASGQSSYEQYF. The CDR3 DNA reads TGTGCCAGCTCAGACCTTGCTAGCGGGCAGAGCTCCTACGAGCAGTACTTC.